These T cell receptor beta chains were read from a single sample in a study of identical twins. From the 5' RACE reads, TCRdb called clonotypes with MiXCR, one entry per CDR3 protein. Of around 480,000 distinct CDR3 sequences detected, approximately 14% appear once; the ten largest clones hold about 0.94%. The data were also submitted as part of a second study, on yellow fever vaccine responses in identical twins.

The source material was CD4+ T cells sorted from blood. The receptors come from a woman younger than 30 in good health. CDR3s include the opening cysteine and the closing phenylalanine or tryptophan. The D gene is left open where the match is weak. For some rows the clone size is stated as once, few or many, or as a class when expanded; others skip it.

size,D,V,J,DNA,CDR3
-,-,TRBV20-1,TRBJ2-7,TGCAGTGCTAAGAGGGAGTTCGGGGTCGAGCAGTACTTC,CSAKREFGVEQYF
-,-,TRBV7-9,TRBJ2-7,TGTGCCAGCAGCTCCCCCTTACCGGGGTGGGGCGAGCAGTACTTC,CASSSPLPGWGEQYF
-,-,TRBV29-1,TRBJ2-5,TGCAGCGTTGAACAGGCCCAGGGAGAGACCCAGTACTTC,CSVEQAQGETQYF
-,TRBD2,TRBV6-4,TRBJ2-1,TGTGCCAGCAGTCGCAGCCGGGGGGGCGGTCTTCTTGGGGATGAGCAGTTCTTC,CASSRSRGGGLLGDEQFF
-,-,TRBV2,TRBJ2-1,TGTGCCACGTCCTATCACAATGAGCAGTTCTTC,CATSYHNEQFF
-,-,TRBV10-3,TRBJ1-1,TGTGCCATCAGTGGAATCCTATTAGGCGGAGCTTTCTTT,CAISGILLGGAFF
many,TRBD1,TRBV29-1,TRBJ2-6,TGCAGCGTTGGTTTACCGGGACAGGGGGCAGGTGGGGCCAACGTCCTGACTTTC,CSVGLPGQGAGGANVLTF
-,-,TRBV20-1,TRBJ2-7,TGCAGTGCTAGACGGCAGAGCTCCTACGAGCAGTACTTC,CSARRQSSYEQYF
-,TRBD1,TRBV20-1,TRBJ1-2,TGCAGTGCTAGTGCTTTGACAGGGTATTATGGCTACACCTTC,CSASALTGYYGYTF
-,-,TRBV2,TRBJ1-1,TGTGCCAGCAGTGAACGGGACAAGGGGAGGACTGAAGCTTTCTTT,CASSERDKGRTEAFF
-,TRBD2,TRBV20-1,TRBJ2-3,TGCAGTGCTACTCTTAGCGGGAGTGGAACAGATACGCAGTATTTT,CSATLSGSGTDTQYF
-,TRBD2,TRBV7-2,TRBJ2-3,TGTGCCAGCAGTTATAGCGGGGGGGCCACAGATACGCAGTATTTT,CASSYSGGATDTQYF
many,TRBD2,TRBV5-1,TRBJ2-1,TGCGCCAGCACATCGGGCGGGAGGATAAATGAGCAGTTCTTC,CASTSGGRINEQFF
few,TRBD2,TRBV29-1,TRBJ2-1,TGCAGCTCCATACCCGGGGGGGGGGTTTACAATGAGCAGTTCTTC,CSSIPGGGVYNEQFF
few,-,TRBV28,TRBJ2-5,TGTGCCAGCAGTTTAGATCGGGGCGAGATTATCCAGACCCAGTACTTC,CASSLDRGEIIQTQYF
-,TRBD2,TRBV20-1,TRBJ2-6,TGCAGTGCTAGAGACAGCCTAGCGGGGCCAGGGGCCAACGTCCTGACTTTC,CSARDSLAGPGANVLTF
few,-,TRBV6-2/TRBV6-3,TRBJ2-1,TGTGCCAGCAGGAGTCGTAGGGGGACCCCAAGTGAGCAGTTCTTC,CASRSRRGTPSEQFF
many,-,TRBV10-3,TRBJ1-5,TGTGCCATAGCAGAAAAGAGCAATCAGCCCCAGCATTTT,CAIAEKSNQPQHF
many,TRBD1,TRBV11-2,TRBJ2-7,TGTGCCAGCGGATACAGGGGGCGGGAGCAGTACTTC,CASGYRGREQYF
few,-,TRBV27,TRBJ2-3,TGTGCCAGCAAATTGAGGAGGGAGAGCCTCACAGATACGCAGTATTTT,CASKLRRESLTDTQYF
-,-,TRBV20-1,TRBJ2-5,TGCAGTGCTGACCCGGTTCAGGGGTTTGAAGAGACCCAGTACTTC,CSADPVQGFEETQYF
few,TRBD1,TRBV2,TRBJ2-4,TGTGCCAGCAGCAACCGGGACAGGGATCAGTACTTC,CASSNRDRDQYF
-,TRBD1,TRBV5-5,TRBJ2-7,TGTGCCAGCAGCTTGCTAGGGACAGCGATCTACGAGCAGTACTTC,CASSLLGTAIYEQYF
many,TRBD2,TRBV28,TRBJ2-2,TGTGCCAGCAGTTCGAAAACTAGCGCCTACCAGAACACCGGGGAGCTGTTTTTT,CASSSKTSAYQNTGELFF
many,-,TRBV11-1,TRBJ1-5,TGTGCCAGCAGCTTAGCTCAGGGCCAGGGGTTCCCCGATCAGCCCCAGCATTTT,CASSLAQGQGFPDQPQHF
few,TRBD1,TRBV7-2,TRBJ2-3,TGTGCCAGCAGCTACAGGACAGGGGGTATGGGAGATACGCAGTATTTT,CASSYRTGGMGDTQYF
-,TRBD1,TRBV11-1,TRBJ2-1,TGTGCCAGCAGAACCGGGACAGGGCAATCTAGCTCCTACAATGAGCAGTTCTTC,CASRTGTGQSSSYNEQFF
-,TRBD2,TRBV2,TRBJ2-2,TGTGCCAGCGGCCTACTAGCGTCCACCGGGGAGCTGTTTTTT,CASGLLASTGELFF
many,TRBD2,TRBV11-3,TRBJ2-1,TGTGCCAGCAGTCGACTAGCGGGGGGGAGCAATGAGCAGTTCTTC,CASSRLAGGSNEQFF
-,TRBD2,TRBV6-1,TRBJ2-5,TGTGCCAGCAGTGGAGGGACTAGCGGGCACCAAGAGACCCAGTACTTC,CASSGGTSGHQETQYF
-,-,TRBV20-1,TRBJ2-5,TGCAGTGCTAGAGGTGTTGGGGTGGAGACCCAGTACTTC,CSARGVGVETQYF